Here is one T cell receptor beta chain with its context. Antigen specificity is unknown. Time point meaning: week 5, during vaccination. Vaccinated patients received 300 ug of mutant IDH1 20-mer peptide per dose, with topical imiquimod. These data originate in a study of a mutant IDH1 vaccine in newly diagnosed glioma. Trimming took off 4 bases at V and 8 bases at J, with 13 bases between the two ends. The CDR3 runs to 13 residues. CDR1 and CDR2 (germline): SGHNT, YYREEE (reference sequence). Assay used: immunoSEQ multiplex PCR; TCRdb lists only in-frame clones, some missing. The data show more than 55,000 clones, with less than 85% seen just once and 3% to 3.5% held by the top ten.

Specimen: PBMCs, collected from a glioma patient whose treatment included an IDH1 peptide vaccine. The source of this sequence is a woman younger than 35 with glioma. Some clones in this sample may be carry-over from other donors' samples. The chain has TRBV5-4 and TRBJ2-1; D perhaps matches TRBD1 (6 bases). CDR3 in amino acids: CASSRDHRDEQFF. The CDR3 coding sequence is TGTGCCAGCAGCAGGGACCACAGGGATGAGCAGTTCTTC.